The rows below give T cell receptor beta chains drawn from one sample of a study of shared clonotypes between healthy human individuals. Sequencing was performed with immunoSEQ multiplex PCR; in TCRdb, only in-frame clones are kept and a portion is missing. The repertoire holds millions of clones, with 90% to 95% as singletons. The source material was naive CD4+ T cells sorted from blood. Source of these receptors: a man aged 18 to 30 in good health. Both conserved end residues are part of each CDR3. The D gene is left open where the match is weak. The size field is filled for only some rows; it gives once, few, many or a size class.

TRBJ2-1	-	TRBV4-1	-	TGCGCCAGCAGCCAAGAAACCGGGAAAAGGGGTAATGAGCAGTTCTTC	CASSQETGKRGNEQFF
TRBJ1-4	-	TRBV2	-	TGTGCCAGCAGTGCCCAGGTTAATGAAAAACTGTTTTTT	CASSAQVNEKLFF
TRBJ1-2	-	TRBV6-1	TRBD1	TGTGCCAGCAGTGAGAACCTAGGGGGCGGCTACACCTTC	CASSENLGGGYTF
TRBJ2-1	-	TRBV18	TRBD1	TGTGCCAGCTCACCCTTTCAACCGGGACAGGGTTACAATGAGCAGTTCTTC	CASSPFQPGQGYNEQFF
TRBJ2-2	few	TRBV7-9	TRBD1	TGTGCCAGCAACCAGGGGGCCGGGACAGTTAACACCGGGGAGCTGTTTTTT	CASNQGAGTVNTGELFF
TRBJ1-5	-	TRBV11-3	-	TGTGCCGGCGGGATAGGGCAGGGAGAACAGCCCCAGCATTTT	CAGGIGQGEQPQHF
TRBJ1-5	few	TRBV6-1	-	TGTGCCAGCAGTGATACACACAGCAATCAGCCCCAGCATTTT	CASSDTHSNQPQHF
TRBJ2-7	-	TRBV7-2	-	TGTGCCAGCAGCTTAAACCGGAAGGGGAAATTATCCTACGAGCAGTACTTC	CASSLNRKGKLSYEQYF
TRBJ1-1	-	TRBV5-1	TRBD1	TGCGCCAGCAGCTGGACAGGGGGTTTCACTGAAGCTTTCTTT	CASSWTGGFTEAFF
TRBJ1-2	-	TRBV5-1	-	TGCGCCAGCAGCTTGGCCCCAGGCAATGGCTACACCTTC	CASSLAPGNGYTF
TRBJ2-7	once	TRBV28	TRBD2	TGTGCCAGCAGTTCCCGGACTAGTAGAACCTACGAGCAGTACTTC	CASSSRTSRTYEQYF
TRBJ2-3	-	TRBV30	TRBD2	TGTGCCTGGAATCCCGGCCAGCGGGGGGATCTAGATACGCAGTATTTT	CAWNPGQRGDLDTQYF
TRBJ2-5	-	TRBV9	-	TGTGCCAGCAGCGTCCTGGACGGTCAAGAGACCCAGTACTTC	CASSVLDGQETQYF
TRBJ2-1	-	TRBV5-6	-	TGTGCCAGCAGCTTGGGGGTAGTAGGGAATGAGCAGTTCTTC	CASSLGVVGNEQFF
TRBJ2-1	-	TRBV5-3	-	TGTGCCAGAAGCCTCGTAACATACAATGAGCAGTTCTTC	CARSLVTYNEQFF
TRBJ1-6	-	TRBV30	-	TGTGCCTGGAGTGTACCCGACAGGAGGGCACCCCTCCACTTT	CAWSVPDRRAPLHF
TRBJ2-3	-	TRBV6-4	TRBD2	TGTGCCAGCAGTCTGACTAGCGGGCCTAGCACAGATACGCAGTATTTT	CASSLTSGPSTDTQYF
TRBJ2-2	-	TRBV7-9	-	TGTGCCAGCAGCTCGGACAGCCGAAATCCCGGGGAGCTGTTTTTT	CASSSDSRNPGELFF
TRBJ2-7	-	TRBV10-3	-	TGTGCCATCAGTGAGTCAGACGAGCAGTACTTC	CAISESDEQYF
TRBJ2-7	-	TRBV18	TRBD1	TGTGCCAGCTCGCCCGACAGGGTCCTTGGTTACGAGCAGTACTTC	CASSPDRVLGYEQYF
TRBJ1-5	-	TRBV5-8	TRBD1	TGTGCCAGCAGCGTCGACAGGGGGCTTCAGCATTTT	CASSVDRGLQHF
TRBJ2-7	-	TRBV2	-	TGTGCCAGCGGCCTGGGGACCGCCTACGAGCAGTACTTC	CASGLGTAYEQYF
TRBJ2-7	once	TRBV7-2	-	TGTGCCAGCAGCTCCGGAGAGCAGTACTTC	CASSSGEQYF
TRBJ2-1	-	TRBV30	-	TGTGCCTGGAGTGAGGGGGGCGATGAGCAGTTCTTC	CAWSEGGDEQFF
TRBJ2-7	-	TRBV12-5	TRBD1	TGTGCTAGTGGTTTGGTACGGGGACAGACCTACGAGCAGTACTTC	CASGLVRGQTYEQYF
TRBJ1-1	-	TRBV6-5	-	TGTGCCAGCACAAGGGGAGCAGAAGCTTTCTTT	CASTRGAEAFF
TRBJ2-2	-	TRBV2	TRBD1	TGTGCCAGACAGGGGGCCTCCGGGGAGCTGTTTTTT	CARQGASGELFF
TRBJ2-1	once	TRBV29-1	-	TGCAGCGCTTTTACCCCTCTAGGGCGGGAATACAATGAGCAGTTCTTC	CSAFTPLGREYNEQFF
TRBJ2-3	once	TRBV25-1	TRBD1	TGTGCCAGCAGAGGGACAGGGGCTTCCACAGATACGCAGTATTTT	CASRGTGASTDTQYF
TRBJ2-5	-	TRBV9	TRBD2	TGTGCCAGCAGCAGACTAGCGGGAAGAGGCGAAGAGACCCAGTACTTC	CASSRLAGRGEETQYF
TRBJ1-2	-	TRBV9	-	TGTGCCAGCAGCTCTAAGGCCGGGACACAATTCGACTATGGCTACACCTTC	CASSSKAGTQFDYGYTF
TRBJ1-1	-	TRBV2	-	TGTGCCAGCGGTGTTGGCCTCCAAGCTTTCTTT	CASGVGLQAFF
TRBJ2-7	-	TRBV6-5	TRBD2	TGTGCCAGCAGTTACTCAGCGGGGGAGACCTACGAGCAGTACTTC	CASSYSAGETYEQYF
TRBJ1-2	-	TRBV6-5	TRBD1	TGTGCCAGCAGTTACTCGACGGGACAGGCTTTTTATGGCTACACCTTC	CASSYSTGQAFYGYTF
TRBJ1-1	-	TRBV6-6	TRBD1	TGTGCCAGCAGTTACTCGAGGGGGCCGAGCACTGAAGCTTTCTTT	CASSYSRGPSTEAFF
TRBJ1-4	-	TRBV18	TRBD1	TGTGCCAGCTCAGCCATACAGGGGACTCGCGAAAAACTGTTTTTT	CASSAIQGTREKLFF
TRBJ1-1	-	TRBV27	-	TGTGCCAGCAGGCTTAATGGGGCGAGGACTGAAGCTTTCTTT	CASRLNGARTEAFF
TRBJ2-3	-	TRBV25-1	TRBD2	TGTGCCAGCAGTGAATTATCGGGGGGACTAGATACGCAGTATTTT	CASSELSGGLDTQYF
TRBJ1-5	-	TRBV29-1	TRBD1	TGCAGCGTTAGGGACAGGGATAGCAATCAGCCCCAGCATTTT	CSVRDRDSNQPQHF
TRBJ1-6	-	TRBV7-9	TRBD1	TGTGCCAGCAGCTTAAAACAGGGGATTTCACCCCTCCACTTT	CASSLKQGISPLHF
TRBJ1-6	-	TRBV5-1	-	TGCGCCAGCAGCTTCGGGGATAATAATTCACCCCTCCACTTT	CASSFGDNNSPLHF
TRBJ2-7	-	TRBV28	-	TGTGCCAGCAGTTTAATGGGCGGGATTACCTACGAGCAGTACTTC	CASSLMGGITYEQYF
TRBJ2-6	-	TRBV7-2	-	TGTGCCAGCAGCCCCACTATAGTTGCCAACGTCCTGACTTTC	CASSPTIVANVLTF
TRBJ1-1	-	TRBV5-6	TRBD1	TGTGCCAGCAGCAGGACTGACAGGGCAACTGAAGCTTTCTTT	CASSRTDRATEAFF
TRBJ1-2	-	TRBV6-1	-	TGTGCCAGCAGTGAAGCAGGGACCTATGGCTACACCTTC	CASSEAGTYGYTF